This T cell receptor (beta chain) emerged from a study of blood T cell repertoires in COVID-19. Turning to the study itself: Sites in the United States, Italy and Spain provided acute and convalescent COVID-19 samples. Sources were T cells, B-cell-depleted T cells, or PBMCs; the material itself was cDNA or gDNA.

The germline V gene has CDR1 GTSNPN and CDR2 SVGIG (reference sequence). The CDR3 extends over 14 amino acids. V gave up 2 bases and J gave up 5 bases; unmatched junction bases: 5. This clone was seen only a few times. This table comes from immunoSEQ multiplex PCR, and its TCRdb copy is limited to in-frame clones, with some not included. The sample shows 120,000 or so clones, 70% to 90% of them seen only once. The chain carries TRBV30 and TRBJ2-1; 8 bases align to TRBD1. Sequencing was done on a sample of peripheral blood. The sequence came from a human donor in a cohort sampled during active COVID-19. The CDR3 spells CAWSPGQGNNEQFF. For the CDR3, the DNA is TGTGCCTGGAGTCCCGGACAGGGAAACAATGAGCAGTTCTTC.